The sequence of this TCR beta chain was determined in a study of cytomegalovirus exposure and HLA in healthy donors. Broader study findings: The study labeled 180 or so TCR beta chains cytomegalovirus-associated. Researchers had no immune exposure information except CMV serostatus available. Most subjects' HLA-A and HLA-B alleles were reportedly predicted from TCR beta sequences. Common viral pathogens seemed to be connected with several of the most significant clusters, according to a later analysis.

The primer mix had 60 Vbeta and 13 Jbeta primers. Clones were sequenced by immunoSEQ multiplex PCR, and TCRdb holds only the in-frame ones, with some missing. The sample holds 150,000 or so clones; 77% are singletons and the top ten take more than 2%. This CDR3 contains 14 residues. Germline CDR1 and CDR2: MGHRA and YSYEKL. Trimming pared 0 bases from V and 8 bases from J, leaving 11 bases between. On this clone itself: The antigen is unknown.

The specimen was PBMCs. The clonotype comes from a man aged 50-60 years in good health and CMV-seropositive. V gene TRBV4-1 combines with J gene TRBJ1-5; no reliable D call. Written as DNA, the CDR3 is TGCGCCAGCAGCCAAGAATATGTTGGCAAGCCCCAGCATTTT. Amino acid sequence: CASSQEYVGKPQHF.